The clone carrying this T cell receptor (beta chain) was counted a few times. In the study's own analysis: Amplification of reference gene primers provided the estimated nucleated cell counts. Clones were sequenced by immunoSEQ multiplex PCR, and TCRdb holds only the in-frame ones, with some missing. V and J calls plus clone size are reproduced from that table; the DNA served to infer D and trimming. The sample includes roughly 220,000 clones, 84% of them seen just once. This sample is part of a study of blood T cell repertoires in COVID-19. Study in general: Samples of COVID-19 (acute and convalescent) were obtained from the United States, Italy and Spain. In each case, the material was cDNA or gDNA derived from T cells, B-cell-depleted T cells, or PBMCs.

This CDR3 spans 14 amino acids. Germline-derived CDR1 and CDR2 are SQVTM and ANQGSEA. After removal of 4 bases from V and 5 bases from J, the junction contained 5 bases not matched to a gene. The V and J genes are TRBV29-1 and TRBJ2-1; 10 bases match TRBD1. The sample consisted of peripheral blood. This receptor was taken from a man aged 25 to 40 with active or convalescent COVID-19. The CDR3 DNA is TGCAGCGTTGGGCCGGGACAGGGGAACAATGAGCAGTTCTTC. As protein: CSVGPGQGNNEQFF.